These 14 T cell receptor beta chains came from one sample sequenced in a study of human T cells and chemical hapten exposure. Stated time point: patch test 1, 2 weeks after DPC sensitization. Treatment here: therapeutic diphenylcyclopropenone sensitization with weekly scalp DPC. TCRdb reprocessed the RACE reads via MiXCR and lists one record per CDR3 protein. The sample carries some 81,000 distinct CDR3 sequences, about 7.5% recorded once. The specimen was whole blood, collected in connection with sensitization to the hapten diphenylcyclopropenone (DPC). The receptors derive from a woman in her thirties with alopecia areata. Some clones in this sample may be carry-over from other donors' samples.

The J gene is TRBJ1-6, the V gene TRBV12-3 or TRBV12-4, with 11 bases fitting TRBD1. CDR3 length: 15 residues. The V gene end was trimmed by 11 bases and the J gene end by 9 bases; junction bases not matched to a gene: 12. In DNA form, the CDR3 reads TGTGCCTCCAGGGGGACAGGGGGTGGAAGTTCACCCCTCCACTTT. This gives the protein CASRGTGGGSSPLHF.

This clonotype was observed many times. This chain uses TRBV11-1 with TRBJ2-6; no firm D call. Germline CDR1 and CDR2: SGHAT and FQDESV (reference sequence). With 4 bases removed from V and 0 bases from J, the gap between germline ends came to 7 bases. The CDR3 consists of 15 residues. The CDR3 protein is CASSSTASGANVLTF. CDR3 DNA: TGTGCCAGCAGCTCTACGGCCTCTGGGGCCAACGTCCTGACTTTC.

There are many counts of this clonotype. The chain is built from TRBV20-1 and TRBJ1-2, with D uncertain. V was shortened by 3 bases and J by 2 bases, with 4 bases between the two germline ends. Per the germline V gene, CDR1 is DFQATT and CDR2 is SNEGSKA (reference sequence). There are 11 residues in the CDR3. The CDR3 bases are TGCAGTGCTAGTTCCAACTATGGCTACACCTTC. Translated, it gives CSASSNYGYTF.

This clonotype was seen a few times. CDR3 residues: CSASVTDGEKLFF. In nucleotides, the CDR3 is TGCAGTGCTAGTGTGACAGATGGAGAAAAACTGTTTTTT. The chain links TRBV20-1 to TRBJ1-4, with D maybe TRBD1 (5 bases). Germline lookup yields CDR1 DFQATT and CDR2 SNEGSKA (reference sequence). This CDR3 is 13 amino acids long. Trimming removed 3 bases from V and 8 bases from J, with 13 bases in between.

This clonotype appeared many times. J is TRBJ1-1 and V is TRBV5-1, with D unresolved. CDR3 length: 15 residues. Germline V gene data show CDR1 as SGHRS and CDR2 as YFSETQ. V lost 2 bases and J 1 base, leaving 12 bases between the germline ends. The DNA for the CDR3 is TGCGCCAGCAGCTTTATTGCAGGCCGGAACACTGAAGCTTTCTTT. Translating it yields CASSFIAGRNTEAFF.

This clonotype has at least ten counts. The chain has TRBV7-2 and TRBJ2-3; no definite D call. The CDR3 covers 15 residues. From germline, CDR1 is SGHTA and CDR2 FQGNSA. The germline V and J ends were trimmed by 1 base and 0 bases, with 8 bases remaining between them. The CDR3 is CASSLGPTSTDTQYF. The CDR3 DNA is TGTGCCAGCAGCTTAGGTCCAACTAGCACAGATACGCAGTATTTT.

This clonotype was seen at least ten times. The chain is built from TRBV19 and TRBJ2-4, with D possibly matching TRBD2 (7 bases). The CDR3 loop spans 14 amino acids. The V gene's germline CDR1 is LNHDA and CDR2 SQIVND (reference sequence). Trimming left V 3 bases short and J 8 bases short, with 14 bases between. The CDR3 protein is CASSIGGGRDIQYF. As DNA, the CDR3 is TGTGCCAGTAGTATTGGGGGGGGCAGGGACATTCAGTACTTC.

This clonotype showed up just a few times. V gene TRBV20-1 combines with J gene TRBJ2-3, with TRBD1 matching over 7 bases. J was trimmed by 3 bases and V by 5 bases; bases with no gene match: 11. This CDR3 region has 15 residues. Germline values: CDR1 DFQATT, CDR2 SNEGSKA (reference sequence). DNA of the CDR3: TGCAGTGCTGGGACGACGGGACAGCTAACAGATACGCAGTATTTT. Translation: CSAGTTGQLTDTQYF.

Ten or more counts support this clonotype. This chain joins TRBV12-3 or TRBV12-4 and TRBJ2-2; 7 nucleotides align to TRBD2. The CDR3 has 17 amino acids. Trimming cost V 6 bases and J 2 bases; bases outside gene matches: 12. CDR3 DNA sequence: TGTGCCAGCAGCTTCCGACCTAGCGGCTTAAACACCGGGGAGCTGTTTTTT. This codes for CASSFRPSGLNTGELFF.

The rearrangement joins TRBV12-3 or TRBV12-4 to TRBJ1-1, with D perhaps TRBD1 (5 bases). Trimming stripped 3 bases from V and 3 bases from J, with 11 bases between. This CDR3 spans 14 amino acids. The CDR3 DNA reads TGTGCCAGCAGTTTGGGGGAATTGCACACTGAAGCTTTCTTT. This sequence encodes CASSLGELHTEAFF.

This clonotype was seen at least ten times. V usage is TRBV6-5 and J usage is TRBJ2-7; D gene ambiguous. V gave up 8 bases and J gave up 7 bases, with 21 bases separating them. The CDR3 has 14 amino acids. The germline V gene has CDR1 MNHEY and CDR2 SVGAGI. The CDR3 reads CASSYSPALTEQYF. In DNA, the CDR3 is TGTGCCAGCTCTTACTCCCCAGCTCTTACGGAGCAGTACTTC.

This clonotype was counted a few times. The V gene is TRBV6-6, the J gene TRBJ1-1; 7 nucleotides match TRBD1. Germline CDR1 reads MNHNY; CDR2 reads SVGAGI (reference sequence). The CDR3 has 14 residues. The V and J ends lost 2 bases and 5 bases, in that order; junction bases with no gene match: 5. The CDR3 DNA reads TGTGCCAGCAGTTACGAACAGGGGAGAACTGAAGCTTTCTTT. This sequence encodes CASSYEQGRTEAFF.

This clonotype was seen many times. The CDR3 DNA reads as TGTGCCAGCAGTTTAAGACAGGGGGTAACTGAAGCTTTCTTT. Amino acid sequence: CASSLRQGVTEAFF. J is TRBJ1-1 and V is TRBV12-3 or TRBV12-4; 9 positions agree with TRBD1. With V trimmed by 2 bases and J by 5 bases, 3 bases remained unmatched. The CDR3 totals 14 residues.

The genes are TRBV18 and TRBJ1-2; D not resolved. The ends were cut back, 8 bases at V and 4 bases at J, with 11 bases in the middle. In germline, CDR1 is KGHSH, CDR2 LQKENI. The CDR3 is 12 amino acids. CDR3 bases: TGTGCCAGCCCCCCCCGGGGCTATGGCTACACCTTC. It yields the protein CASPPRGYGYTF.